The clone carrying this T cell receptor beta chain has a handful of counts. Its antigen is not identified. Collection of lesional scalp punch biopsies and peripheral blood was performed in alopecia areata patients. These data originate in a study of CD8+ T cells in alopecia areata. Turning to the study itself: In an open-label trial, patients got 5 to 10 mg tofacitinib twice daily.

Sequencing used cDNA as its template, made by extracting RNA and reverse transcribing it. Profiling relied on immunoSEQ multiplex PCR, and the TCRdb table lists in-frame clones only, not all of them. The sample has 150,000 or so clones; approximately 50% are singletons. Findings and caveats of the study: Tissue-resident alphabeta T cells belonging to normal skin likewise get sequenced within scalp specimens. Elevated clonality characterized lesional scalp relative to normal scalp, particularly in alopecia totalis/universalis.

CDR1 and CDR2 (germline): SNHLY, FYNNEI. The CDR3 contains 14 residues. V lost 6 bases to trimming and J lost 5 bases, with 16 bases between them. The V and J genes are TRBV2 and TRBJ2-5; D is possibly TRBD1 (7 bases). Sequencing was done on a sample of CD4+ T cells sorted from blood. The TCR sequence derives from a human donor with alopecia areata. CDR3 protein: CASREGQKAETQYF. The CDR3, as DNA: TGTGCCAGCAGGGAGGGACAGAAGGCGGAGACCCAGTACTTC.